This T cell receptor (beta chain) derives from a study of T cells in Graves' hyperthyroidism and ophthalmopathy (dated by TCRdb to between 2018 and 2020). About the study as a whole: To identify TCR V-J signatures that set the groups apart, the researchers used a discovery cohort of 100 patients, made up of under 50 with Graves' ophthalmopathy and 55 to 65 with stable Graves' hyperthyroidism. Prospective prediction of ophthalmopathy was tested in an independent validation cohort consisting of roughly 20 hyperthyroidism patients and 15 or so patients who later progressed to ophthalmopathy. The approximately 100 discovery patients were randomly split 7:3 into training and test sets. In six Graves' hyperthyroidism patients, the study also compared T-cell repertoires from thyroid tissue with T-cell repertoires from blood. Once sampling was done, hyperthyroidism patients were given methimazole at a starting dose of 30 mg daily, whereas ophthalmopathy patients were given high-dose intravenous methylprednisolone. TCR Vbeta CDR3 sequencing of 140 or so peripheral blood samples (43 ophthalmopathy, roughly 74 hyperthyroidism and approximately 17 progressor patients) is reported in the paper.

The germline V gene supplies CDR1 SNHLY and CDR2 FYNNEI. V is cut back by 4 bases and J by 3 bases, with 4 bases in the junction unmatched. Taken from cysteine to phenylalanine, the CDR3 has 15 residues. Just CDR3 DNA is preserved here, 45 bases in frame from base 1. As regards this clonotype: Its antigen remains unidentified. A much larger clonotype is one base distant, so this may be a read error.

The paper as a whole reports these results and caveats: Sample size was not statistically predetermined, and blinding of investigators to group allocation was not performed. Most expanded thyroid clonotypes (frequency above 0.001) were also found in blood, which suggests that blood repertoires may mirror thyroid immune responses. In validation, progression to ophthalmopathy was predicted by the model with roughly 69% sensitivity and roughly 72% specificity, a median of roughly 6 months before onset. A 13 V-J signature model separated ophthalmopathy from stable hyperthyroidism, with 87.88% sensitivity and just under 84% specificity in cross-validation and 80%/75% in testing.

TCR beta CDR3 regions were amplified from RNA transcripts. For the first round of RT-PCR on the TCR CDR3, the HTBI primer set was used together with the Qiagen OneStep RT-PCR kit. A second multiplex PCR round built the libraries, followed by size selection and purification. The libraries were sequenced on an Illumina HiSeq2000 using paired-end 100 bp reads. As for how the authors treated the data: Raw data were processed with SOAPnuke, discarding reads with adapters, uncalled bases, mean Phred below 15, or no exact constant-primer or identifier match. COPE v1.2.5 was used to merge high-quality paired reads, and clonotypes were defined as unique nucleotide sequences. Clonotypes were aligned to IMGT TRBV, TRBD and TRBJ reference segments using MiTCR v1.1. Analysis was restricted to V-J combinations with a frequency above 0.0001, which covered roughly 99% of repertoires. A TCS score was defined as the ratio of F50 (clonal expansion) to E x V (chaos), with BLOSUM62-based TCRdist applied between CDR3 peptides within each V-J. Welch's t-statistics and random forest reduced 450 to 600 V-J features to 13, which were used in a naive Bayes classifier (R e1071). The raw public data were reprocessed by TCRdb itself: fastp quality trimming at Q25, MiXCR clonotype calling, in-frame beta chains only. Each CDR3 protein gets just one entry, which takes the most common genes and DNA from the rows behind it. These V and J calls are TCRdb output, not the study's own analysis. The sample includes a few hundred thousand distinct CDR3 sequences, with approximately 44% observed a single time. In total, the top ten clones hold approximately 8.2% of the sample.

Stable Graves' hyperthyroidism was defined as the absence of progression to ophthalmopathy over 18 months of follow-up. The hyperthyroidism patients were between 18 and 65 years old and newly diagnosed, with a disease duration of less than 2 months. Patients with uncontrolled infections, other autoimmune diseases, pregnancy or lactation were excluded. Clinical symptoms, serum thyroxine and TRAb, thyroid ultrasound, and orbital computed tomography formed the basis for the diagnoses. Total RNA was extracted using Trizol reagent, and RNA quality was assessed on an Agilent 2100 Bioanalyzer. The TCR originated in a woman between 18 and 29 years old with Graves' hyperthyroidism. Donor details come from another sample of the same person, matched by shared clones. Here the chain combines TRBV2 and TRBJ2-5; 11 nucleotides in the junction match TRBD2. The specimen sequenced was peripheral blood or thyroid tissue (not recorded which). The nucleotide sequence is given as TGTGCCAGCAGTGTAGAACTAGCGGGAGAAGAGACCCAGTACTTC. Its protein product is CASSVELAGEETQYF.